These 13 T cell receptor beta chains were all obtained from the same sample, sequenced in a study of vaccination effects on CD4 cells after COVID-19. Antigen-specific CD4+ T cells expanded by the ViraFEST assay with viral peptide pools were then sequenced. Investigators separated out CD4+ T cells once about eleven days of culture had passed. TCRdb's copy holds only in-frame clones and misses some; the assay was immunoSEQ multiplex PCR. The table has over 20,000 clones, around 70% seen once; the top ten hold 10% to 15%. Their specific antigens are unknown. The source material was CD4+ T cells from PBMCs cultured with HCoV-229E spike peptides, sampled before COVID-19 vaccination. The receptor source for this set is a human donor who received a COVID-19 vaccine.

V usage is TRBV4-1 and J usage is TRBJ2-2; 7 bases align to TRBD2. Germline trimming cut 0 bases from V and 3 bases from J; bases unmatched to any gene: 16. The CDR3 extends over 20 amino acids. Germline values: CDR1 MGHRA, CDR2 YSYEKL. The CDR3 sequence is CASSQETFFRREIDTGELFF. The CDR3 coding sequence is TGCGCCAGCAGCCAAGAGACCTTTTTCCGGCGGGAGATCGACACCGGGGAGCTGTTTTTT.

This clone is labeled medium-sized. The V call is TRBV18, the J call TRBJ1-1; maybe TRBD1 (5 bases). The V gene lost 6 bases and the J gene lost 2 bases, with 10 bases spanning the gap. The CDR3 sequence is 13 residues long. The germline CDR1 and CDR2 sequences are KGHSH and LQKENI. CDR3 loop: CASSPDSNTEAFF. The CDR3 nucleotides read TGTGCCAGCTCCCCCGACAGTAACACTGAAGCTTTCTTT.

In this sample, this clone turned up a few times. CDR3 nucleotide sequence: TGTGCCAGCAGCCTGCCGGGCTCCACCGAAAAGACCCAGTACTTC. It encodes CASSLPGSTEKTQYF. The chain has TRBV6-6 and TRBJ2-5; D not resolved. There are 15 residues in the CDR3. Germline V lookup: CDR1 MNHNY, CDR2 SVGAGI (reference sequence). Trimming shortened V by 6 bases and J by 6 bases, and 20 bases separated the two germline ends.

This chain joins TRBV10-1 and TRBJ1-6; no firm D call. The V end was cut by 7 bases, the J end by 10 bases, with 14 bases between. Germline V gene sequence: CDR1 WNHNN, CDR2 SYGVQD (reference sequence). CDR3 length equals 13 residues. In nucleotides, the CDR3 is TGCGCCAGCAACCCCGCCGAAGGCTCACCCCTCCACTTT. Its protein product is CASNPAEGSPLHF.

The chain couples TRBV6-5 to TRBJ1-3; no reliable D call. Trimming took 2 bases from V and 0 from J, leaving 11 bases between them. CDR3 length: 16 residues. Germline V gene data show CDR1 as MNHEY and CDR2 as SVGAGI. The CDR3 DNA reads TGTGCCAGCAGTTACACTAGACGGTTCTCTGGAAACACCATATATTTT. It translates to CASSYTRRFSGNTIYF.

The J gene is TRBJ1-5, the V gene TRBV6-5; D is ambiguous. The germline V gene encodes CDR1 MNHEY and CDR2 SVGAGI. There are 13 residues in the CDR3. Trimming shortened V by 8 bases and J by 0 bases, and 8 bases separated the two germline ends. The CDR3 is CASEGYSNQPQHF. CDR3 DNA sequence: TGTGCCAGCGAGGGATATAGCAATCAGCCCCAGCATTTT.

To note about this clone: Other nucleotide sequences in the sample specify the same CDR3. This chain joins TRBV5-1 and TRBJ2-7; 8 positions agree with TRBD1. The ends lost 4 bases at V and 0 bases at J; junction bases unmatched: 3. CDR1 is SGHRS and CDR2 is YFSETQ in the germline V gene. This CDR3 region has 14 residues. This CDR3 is CASSPGQGSYEQYF. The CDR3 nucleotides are TGCGCCAGCAGCCCCGGACAGGGCTCCTACGAGCAGTACTTC.

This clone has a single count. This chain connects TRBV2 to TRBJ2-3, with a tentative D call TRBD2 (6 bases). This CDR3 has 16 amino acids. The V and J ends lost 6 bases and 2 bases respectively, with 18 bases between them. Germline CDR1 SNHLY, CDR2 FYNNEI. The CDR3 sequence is CASSQDGGTVTDTQYF. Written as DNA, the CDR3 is TGTGCCAGCAGCCAAGACGGCGGGACGGTCACAGATACGCAGTATTTT.

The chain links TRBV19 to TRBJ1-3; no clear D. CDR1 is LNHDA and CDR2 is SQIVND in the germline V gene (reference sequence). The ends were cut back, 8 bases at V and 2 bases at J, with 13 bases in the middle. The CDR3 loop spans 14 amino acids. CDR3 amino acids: CASSRSGTGNTIYF. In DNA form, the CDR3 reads TGTGCCAGTTCCCGGAGCGGCACTGGAAACACCATATATTTT.

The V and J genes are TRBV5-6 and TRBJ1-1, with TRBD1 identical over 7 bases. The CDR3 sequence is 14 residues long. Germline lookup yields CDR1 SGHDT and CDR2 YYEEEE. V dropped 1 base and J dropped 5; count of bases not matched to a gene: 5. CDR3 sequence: CASSLYQGGTEAFF. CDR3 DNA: TGTGCCAGCAGCTTGTATCAGGGGGGGACTGAAGCTTTCTTT.

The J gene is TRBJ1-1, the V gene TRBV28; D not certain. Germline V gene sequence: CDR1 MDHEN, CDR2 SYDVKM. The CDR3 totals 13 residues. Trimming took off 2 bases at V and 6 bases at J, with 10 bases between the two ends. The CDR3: CASSLPFVSEAFF. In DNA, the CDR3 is TGTGCCAGCAGTTTACCCTTTGTGTCTGAAGCTTTCTTT.

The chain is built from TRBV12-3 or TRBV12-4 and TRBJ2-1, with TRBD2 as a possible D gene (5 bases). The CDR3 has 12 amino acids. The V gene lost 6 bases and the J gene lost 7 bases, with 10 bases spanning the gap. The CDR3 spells CASRRTLNEQFF. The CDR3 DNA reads TGTGCCAGCAGGAGGACTCTTAATGAGCAGTTCTTC.

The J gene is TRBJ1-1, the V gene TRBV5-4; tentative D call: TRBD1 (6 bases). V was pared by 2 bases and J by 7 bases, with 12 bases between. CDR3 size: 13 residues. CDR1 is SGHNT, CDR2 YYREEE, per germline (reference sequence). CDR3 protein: CASSFGGGVEAFF. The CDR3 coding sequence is TGTGCCAGCAGCTTCGGAGGGGGAGTTGAAGCTTTCTTT. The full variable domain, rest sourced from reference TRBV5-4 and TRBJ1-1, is ETGVTQSPTHLIKTRGQQVTLRCSSQSGHNTVSWYQQALGQGPQFIFQYYREEENGRGNFPPRFSGLQFPNYSSELNVNALELDDSALYLCASSFGGGVEAFFGQGTRLTVV.